This entry is about one TCR beta chain. Its antigen is still unknown. No base quality information exists; no much larger clone differs at one position. The CDR3 starts with the cysteine, ends with the phenylalanine, and has 13 residues. Of the read, only the CDR3 DNA is kept; its 39 bases are in frame from base 1. V drops 0 bases and J drops 0 bases, leaving 3 bases in between. CDR1 and CDR2 are drawn from the germline V gene: SGHRS, YFSETQ. The CDR3 regions of human TCRbeta chains were analyzed by immunosequencing. Under the source paper's analysis protocol: Repertoire TCRs were checked for matches against a reference library of SARS-CoV-2-specific TCRs that had been generated using the MIRA antigen-specificity platform. Breadth meant the fraction of unique TCRs that were SARS-CoV-2-associated, whereas depth meant the fraction of total T cells that were SARS-CoV-2-associated. Using the MIRA data, each spike-specific TCR was assigned both to the spike region to which the TCR was reactive and to a CD4 or CD8 class. Log10-transformed breadth and depth values were compared by one-way ANOVA with Sidak's multiple comparisons tests. TCRdb holds this immuneACCESS table with in-frame rearrangements only. Some clones are missing; in checked studies, unresolved V genes explain under half, and the rest has no known cause. V and J calls plus clone size are reproduced from that table; the DNA served to infer D and trimming. The sample yields more than 150,000 clones; approximately 90% were counted once. The ten largest account for approximately 1.4% of the sample.

This specimen's time point label, interpreted: baseline before first vaccination. Vaccinee samples were obtained from the UK trials COV001 and COV002, which included a single-blind randomized controlled phase 2/3 trial of AZD1222 (ChAdOx1 nCoV-19) in healthy adults. Trial participant PBMC samples were collected at day 0 and day 28 after the second dose for TCRbeta chain sequencing. The data derive from a study of T cell responses to AZD1222 COVID-19 vaccine (TCRdb year 2021). About the full investigation: Because spike-specific TCR depth and breadth did not differ between the two schedules, AZD1222 recipients who got a second dose at roughly 4 weeks were pooled with those who got a second dose at roughly 12 weeks. TCR sequencing covered roughly 230 trial participants: 200 to 220 given two doses of AZD1222 and about 26 given two doses of MenACWY control vaccine. Enrollment into the trials was organized by age into subgroups of 18-55, 56-69 and 70-plus years, and those subgroups contained approximately 150, 30 and 60 TCR-sequenced participants, respectively.

Study-wide conclusions, independent of this receptor: Most participants were white British and females outnumbered males, and the authors suggested that clonal diversity may have been underestimated. Because no samples from the day 14 peak response were available, repertoires could be characterized only after the peak T cell response. The 56-69-year group was small, and its depth increase did not reach significance, likely because of low power. Vaccine-associated CD4 TCRs spanned the whole spike protein, with dominant responses in regions 160-218 and 743-854. After two AZD1222 doses, both the breadth and the depth of spike-specific TCRs were significantly higher than at day 0 and than in MenACWY recipients. Reportedly, almost half of the unique spike-specific TCRs recognized epitopes lying outside the regions that are mutated in the B.1.351 and B.1.1.7 variants. Conclusions about previously exposed vaccinees were limited because only six AZD1222 recipients were SARS-CoV-2 seropositive at baseline.

The specimen comprised peripheral blood, sampled on day 0 of AZD1222 vaccination. The chain links TRBV5-1 with TRBJ1-1; the D gene remains uncertain. This clonotype was sampled from an adult in good health. The CDR3 reads as follows: CASSLGVNTEAFF. The DNA reads as follows: TGCGCCAGCAGCTTGGGGGTGAACACTGAAGCTTTCTTT.